The clone carrying this T cell receptor beta chain showed up just a few times. From the 5' RACE reads, TCRdb called clonotypes with MiXCR, one entry per CDR3 protein. The sample has roughly 75,000 distinct CDR3 sequences, about 17% seen once. This specimen comes from a study of early T cells in non-severe SARS-CoV-2 infection. V gave up 8 bases and J gave up 9 bases, with 11 bases separating them. CDR3 length equals 11 residues. The specimen sequenced was whole blood. The sequence was obtained from an adult who was a healthcare worker with PCR-confirmed SARS-CoV-2 infection or an uninfected control (not recorded which). The V call is TRBV12-3 or TRBV12-4, the J call TRBJ1-3; D uncertain. CDR3 in amino acids: CASFGEATIYF. The CDR3 DNA is TGTGCCAGCTTTGGGGAAGCCACCATATATTTT.